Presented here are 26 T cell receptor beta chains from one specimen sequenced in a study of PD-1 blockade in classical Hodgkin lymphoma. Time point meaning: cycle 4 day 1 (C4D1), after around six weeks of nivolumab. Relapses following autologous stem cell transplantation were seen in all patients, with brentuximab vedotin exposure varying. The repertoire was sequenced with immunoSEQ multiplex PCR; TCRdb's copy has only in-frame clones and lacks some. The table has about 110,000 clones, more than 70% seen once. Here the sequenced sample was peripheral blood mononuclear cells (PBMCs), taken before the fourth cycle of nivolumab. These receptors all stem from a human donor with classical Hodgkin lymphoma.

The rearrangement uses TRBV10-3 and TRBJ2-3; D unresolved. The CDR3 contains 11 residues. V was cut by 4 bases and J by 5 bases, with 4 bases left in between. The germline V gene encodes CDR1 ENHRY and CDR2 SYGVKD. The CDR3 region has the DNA TGTGCCATCAGTGGGAGAGATACGCAGTATTTT. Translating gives CAISGRDTQYF.

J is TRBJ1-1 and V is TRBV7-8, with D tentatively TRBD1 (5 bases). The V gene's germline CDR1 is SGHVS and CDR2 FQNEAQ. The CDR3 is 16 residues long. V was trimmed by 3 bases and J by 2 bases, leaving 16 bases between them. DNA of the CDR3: TGTGCCAGCAGCTTGGAGGGGAGGGGTATCAACACTGAAGCTTTCTTT. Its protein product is CASSLEGRGINTEAFF. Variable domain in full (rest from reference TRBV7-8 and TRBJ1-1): GAGVSQSPRYKVAKRGQDVALRCDPISGHVSLFWYQQALGQGPEFLTYFQNEAQLDKSGLPSDRFFAERPEGSVSTLKIQRTQQEDSAVYLCASSLEGRGINTEAFFGQGTRLTVV.

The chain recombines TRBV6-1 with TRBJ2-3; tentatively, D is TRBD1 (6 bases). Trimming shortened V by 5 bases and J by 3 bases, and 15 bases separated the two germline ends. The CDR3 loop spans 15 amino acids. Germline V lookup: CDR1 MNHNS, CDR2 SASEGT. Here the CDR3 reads CASSLRQVNTDTQYF. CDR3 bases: TGTGCCAGCAGTCTCCGACAGGTCAATACAGATACGCAGTATTTT.

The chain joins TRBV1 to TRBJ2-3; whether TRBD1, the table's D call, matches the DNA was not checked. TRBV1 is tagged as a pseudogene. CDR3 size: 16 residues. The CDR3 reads CTSSQAGTGGTDTQYF. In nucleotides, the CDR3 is TGCACCAGCAGCCAGGCCGGGACAGGGGGCACAGATACGCAGTATTTT.

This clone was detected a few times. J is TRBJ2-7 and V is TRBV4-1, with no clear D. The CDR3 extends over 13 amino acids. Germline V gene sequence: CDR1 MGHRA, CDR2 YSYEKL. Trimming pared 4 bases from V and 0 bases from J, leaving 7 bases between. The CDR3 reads CASSLWGSYEQYF. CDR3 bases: TGCGCCAGCAGCCTCTGGGGCTCCTACGAGCAGTACTTC.

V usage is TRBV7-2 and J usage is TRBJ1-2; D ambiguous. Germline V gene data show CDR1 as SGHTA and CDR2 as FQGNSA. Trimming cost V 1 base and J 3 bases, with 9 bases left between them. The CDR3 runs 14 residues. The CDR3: CASSLVEGHYGYTF. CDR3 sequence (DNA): TGTGCCAGCAGCTTAGTGGAGGGTCACTATGGCTACACCTTC.

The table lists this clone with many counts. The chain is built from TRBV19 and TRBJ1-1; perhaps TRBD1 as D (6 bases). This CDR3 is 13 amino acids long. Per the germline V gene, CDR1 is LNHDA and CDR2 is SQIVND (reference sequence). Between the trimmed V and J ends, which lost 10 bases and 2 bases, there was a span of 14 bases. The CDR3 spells CAISDRLNTEAFF. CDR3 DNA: TGTGCCATTTCGGACAGACTTAACACTGAAGCTTTCTTT. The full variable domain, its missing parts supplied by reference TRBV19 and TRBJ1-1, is DGGITQSPKYLFRKEGQNVTLSCEQNLNHDAMYWYRQDPGQGLRLIYYSQIVNDFQKGDIAEGYSVSREKKESFPLTVTSAQKNPTAFYLCAISDRLNTEAFFGQGTRLTVV.

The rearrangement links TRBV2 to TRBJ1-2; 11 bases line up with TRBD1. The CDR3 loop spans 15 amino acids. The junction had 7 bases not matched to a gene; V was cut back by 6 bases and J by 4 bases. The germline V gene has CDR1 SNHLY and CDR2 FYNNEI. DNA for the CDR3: TGTGCCAGCAGCCCGACGGGACAGGGGGGCTATGGCTACACCTTC. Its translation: CASSPTGQGGYGYTF.

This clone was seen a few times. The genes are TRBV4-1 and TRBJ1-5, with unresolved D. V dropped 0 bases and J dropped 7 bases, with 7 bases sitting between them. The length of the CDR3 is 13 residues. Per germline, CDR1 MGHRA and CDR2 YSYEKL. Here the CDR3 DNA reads TGCGCCAGCAGCCAAGAAGGATGGCAGCCCCAGCATTTT. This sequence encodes CASSQEGWQPQHF.

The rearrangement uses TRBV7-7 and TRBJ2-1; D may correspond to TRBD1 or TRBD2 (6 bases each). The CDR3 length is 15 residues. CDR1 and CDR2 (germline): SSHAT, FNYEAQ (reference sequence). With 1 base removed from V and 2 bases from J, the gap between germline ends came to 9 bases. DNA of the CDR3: TGTGCCAGCAGCTTAGGCGGGACAACCTACAATGAGCAGTTCTTC. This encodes CASSLGGTTYNEQFF. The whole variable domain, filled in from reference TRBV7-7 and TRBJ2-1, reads GAGVSQSPRYKVTKRGQDVTLRCDPISSHATLYWYQQALGQGPEFLTYFNYEAQPDKSGLPSDRFSAERPEGSISTLTIQRTEQRDSAMYRCASSLGGTTYNEQFFGPGTRLTVL.

The CDR3 DNA follows: TGTGCCAGCAGCCAAGGGGTGCTTGGGACCCAGTACTTC. This codes for CASSQGVLGTQYF. The V and J genes are TRBV14 and TRBJ2-5; D call uncertain. Germline V CDR1 and CDR2: SGHDN, FVKESK. Trimming shortened V by 1 base and J by 7 bases, and 10 bases separated the two germline ends. The CDR3 runs 13 residues.

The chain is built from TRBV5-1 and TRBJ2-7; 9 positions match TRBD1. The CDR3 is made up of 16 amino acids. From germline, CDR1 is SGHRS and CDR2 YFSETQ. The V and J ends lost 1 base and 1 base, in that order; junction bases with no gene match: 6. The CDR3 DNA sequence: TGCGCCAGCAGCTTGCAGGGACAGGGTGGATCCTACGAGCAGTACTTC. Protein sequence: CASSLQGQGGSYEQYF.

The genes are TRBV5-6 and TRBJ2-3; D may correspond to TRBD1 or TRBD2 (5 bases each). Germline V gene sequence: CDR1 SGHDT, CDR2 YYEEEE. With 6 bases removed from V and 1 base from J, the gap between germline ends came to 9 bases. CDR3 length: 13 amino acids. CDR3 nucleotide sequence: TGTGCCAGCACCTCGGGGCGCACAGATACGCAGTATTTT. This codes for CASTSGRTDTQYF. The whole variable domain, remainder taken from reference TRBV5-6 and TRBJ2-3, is DAGVTQSPTHLIKTRGQQVTLRCSPKSGHDTVSWYQQALGQGPQFIFQYYEEEERQRGNFPDRFSGHQFPNYSSELNVNALLLGDSALYLCASTSGRTDTQYFGPGTRLTVL.

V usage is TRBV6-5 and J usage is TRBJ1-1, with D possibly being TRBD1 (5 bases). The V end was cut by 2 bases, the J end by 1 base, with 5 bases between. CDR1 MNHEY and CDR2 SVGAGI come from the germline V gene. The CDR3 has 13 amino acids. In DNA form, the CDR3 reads TGTGCCAGCAGTTACAGGGGGAACACTGAAGCTTTCTTT. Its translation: CASSYRGNTEAFF.

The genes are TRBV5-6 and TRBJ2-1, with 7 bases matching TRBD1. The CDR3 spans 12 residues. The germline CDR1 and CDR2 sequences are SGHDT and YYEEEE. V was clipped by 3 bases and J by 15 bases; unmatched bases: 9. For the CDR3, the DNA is TGTGCCAGCAGCTGGCAAACAGGGGTGATGTTCTTC. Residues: CASSWQTGVMFF.

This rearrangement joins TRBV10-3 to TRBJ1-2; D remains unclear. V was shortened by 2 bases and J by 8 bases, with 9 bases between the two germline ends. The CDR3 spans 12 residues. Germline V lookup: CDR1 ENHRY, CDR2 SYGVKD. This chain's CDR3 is CAISEGEWGYTF. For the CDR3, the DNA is TGTGCCATCAGTGAGGGGGAGTGGGGCTACACCTTC.

The CDR3 loop is CASSLDGLADYNEQFF. DNA for the CDR3: TGTGCCAGCAGCCTAGACGGACTAGCGGATTACAATGAGCAGTTCTTC. The genes are TRBV13 and TRBJ2-1; 10 positions match TRBD2. The germline V gene encodes CDR1 PRHDT and CDR2 FYEKMQ (reference sequence). This CDR3 is 16 amino acids long. The V gene end was trimmed by 5 bases and the J gene end by 4 bases; junction bases not matched to a gene: 8.

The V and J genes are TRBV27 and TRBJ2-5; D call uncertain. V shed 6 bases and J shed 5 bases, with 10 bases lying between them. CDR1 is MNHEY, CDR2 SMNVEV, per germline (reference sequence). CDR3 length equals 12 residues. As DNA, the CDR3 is TGTGCCAGCAGACAAAACTTGGAGACCCAGTACTTC. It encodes CASRQNLETQYF.

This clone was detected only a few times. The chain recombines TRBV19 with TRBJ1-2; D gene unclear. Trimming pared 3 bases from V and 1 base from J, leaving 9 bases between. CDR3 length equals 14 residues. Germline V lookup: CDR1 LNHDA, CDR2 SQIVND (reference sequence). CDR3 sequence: CASSIPGRNYGYTF. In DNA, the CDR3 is TGTGCCAGTAGTATCCCGGGCCGTAACTATGGCTACACCTTC.

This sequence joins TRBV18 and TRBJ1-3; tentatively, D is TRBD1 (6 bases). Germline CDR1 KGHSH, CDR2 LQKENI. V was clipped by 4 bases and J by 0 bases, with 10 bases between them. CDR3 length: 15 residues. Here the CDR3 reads CASSLAGASGNTIYF. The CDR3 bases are TGTGCCAGCTCACTCGCAGGGGCCTCTGGAAACACCATATATTTT.

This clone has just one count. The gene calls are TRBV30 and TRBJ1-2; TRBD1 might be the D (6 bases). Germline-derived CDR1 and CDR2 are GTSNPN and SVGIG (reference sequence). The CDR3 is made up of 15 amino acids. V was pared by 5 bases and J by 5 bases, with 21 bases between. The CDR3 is CAWVPQNRDRYGYTF. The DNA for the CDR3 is TGTGCCTGGGTCCCGCAAAACAGGGATCGGTATGGCTACACCTTC.

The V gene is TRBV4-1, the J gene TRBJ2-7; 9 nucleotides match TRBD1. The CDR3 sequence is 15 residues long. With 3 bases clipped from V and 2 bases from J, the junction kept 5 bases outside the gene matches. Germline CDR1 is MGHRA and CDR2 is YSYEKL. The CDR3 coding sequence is TGCGCCAGCAGCCAGCAACAGGGGGCCCCCTACGAGCAGTACTTC. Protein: CASSQQQGAPYEQYF.

This CDR3 reads CASSEAEQGETQYF. CDR3 sequence (DNA): TGTGCCAGCAGTGAAGCGGAGCAGGGGGAGACCCAGTACTTC. The genes are TRBV2 and TRBJ2-5; a weak D match, TRBD1 (6 bases). Trimming shortened V by 0 bases and J by 5 bases, and 10 bases separated the two germline ends. CDR3 size: 14 residues. In germline, CDR1 is SNHLY, CDR2 FYNNEI.

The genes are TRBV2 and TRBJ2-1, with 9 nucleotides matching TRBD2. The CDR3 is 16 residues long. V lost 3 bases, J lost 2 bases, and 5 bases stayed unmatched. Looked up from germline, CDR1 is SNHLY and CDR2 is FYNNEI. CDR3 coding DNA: TGTGCCAGCAGTGAGGCTAGCGGGGCACCCTACAATGAGCAGTTCTTC. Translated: CASSEASGAPYNEQFF.

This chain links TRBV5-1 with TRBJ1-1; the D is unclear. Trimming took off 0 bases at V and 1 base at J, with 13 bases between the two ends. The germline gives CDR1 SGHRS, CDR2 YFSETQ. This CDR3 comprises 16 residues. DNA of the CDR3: TGCGCCAGCAGCTTGGGCTCTATGGCAGAGAACACTGAAGCTTTCTTT. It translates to CASSLGSMAENTEAFF.

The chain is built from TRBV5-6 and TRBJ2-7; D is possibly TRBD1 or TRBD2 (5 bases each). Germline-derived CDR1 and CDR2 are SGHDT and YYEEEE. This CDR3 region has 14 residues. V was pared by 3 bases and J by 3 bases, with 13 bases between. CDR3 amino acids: CASSSGTVNYEQYF. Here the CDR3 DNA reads TGTGCCAGCAGCTCGGGGACGGTGAACTACGAGCAGTACTTC.